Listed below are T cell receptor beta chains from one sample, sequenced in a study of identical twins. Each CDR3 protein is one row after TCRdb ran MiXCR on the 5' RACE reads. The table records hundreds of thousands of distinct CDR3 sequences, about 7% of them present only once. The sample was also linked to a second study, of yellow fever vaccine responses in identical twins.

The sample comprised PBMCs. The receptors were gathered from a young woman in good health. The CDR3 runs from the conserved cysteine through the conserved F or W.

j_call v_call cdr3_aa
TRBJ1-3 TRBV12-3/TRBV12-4 CASSLPTATSGNTIYF
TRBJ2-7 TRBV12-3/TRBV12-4 CASSSGTPYEQYF
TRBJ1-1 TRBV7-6 CASSLVGVLITEAFF
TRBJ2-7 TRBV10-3 CAISAGTSGDYEQYF
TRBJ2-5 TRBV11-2 CASSRWGSGGETQYF
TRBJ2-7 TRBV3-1 CASSRLGASGHYEQYF
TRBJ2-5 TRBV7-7 CASSSLRGVGETQYF
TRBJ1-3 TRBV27 CASSSPHTIYF
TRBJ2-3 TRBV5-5 CASSGPGLAADTQYF
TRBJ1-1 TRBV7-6 CASSLRVGGGGIGEAFF
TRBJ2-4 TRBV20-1 CSARDLGALGGNIQYF
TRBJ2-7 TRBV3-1 CASSQAFGGPYEQYF
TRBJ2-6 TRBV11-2 CASSLGGQSRSGANVLTF
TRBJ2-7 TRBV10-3 CAISSGAPYEQYF
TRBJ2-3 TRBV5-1 CASKQGSGGSTDTQYF
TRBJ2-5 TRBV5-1 CASSPYRALETQYF
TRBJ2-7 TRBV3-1 CASSYITSGKGEQYF
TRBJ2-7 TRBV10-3 CAISNLPRGKEPYEQYF
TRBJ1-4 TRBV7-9 CASSLSPNEKLFF
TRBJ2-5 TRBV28 CASSLTSGHQETQYF
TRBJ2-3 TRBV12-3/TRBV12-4 CASRPPTSTDTQYF
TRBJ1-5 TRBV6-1 CASSEASREVNQPQHF
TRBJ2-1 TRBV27 CASNTGGDFYNEQFF
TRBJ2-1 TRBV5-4 CASSFGAGDEQFF
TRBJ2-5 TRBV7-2 CASSLEGWGRTQYF
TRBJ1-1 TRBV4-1 CASSQGGWAAFF
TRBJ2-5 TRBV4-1 CASSQDAGGETQYF
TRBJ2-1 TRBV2 CARTRRPEDRVSNEQFF
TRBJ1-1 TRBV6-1 CASSEGGALTEAFF
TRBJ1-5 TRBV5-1 CASSWTGENQPQHF
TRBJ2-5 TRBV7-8 CASSSWGLVDQYF
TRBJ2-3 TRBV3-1 CASSQRQGAHTQYF
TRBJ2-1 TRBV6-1 CATELAGGPREQFF
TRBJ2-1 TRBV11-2 CASSATSGANEQFF
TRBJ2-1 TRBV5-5 CASSLNGGASHEQFF
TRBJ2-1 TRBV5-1 CASSLDVSESSYNEQFF
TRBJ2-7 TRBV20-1 CSAIYDSGKSSYEQYF
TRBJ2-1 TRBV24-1 CATSATDGYNEQFF
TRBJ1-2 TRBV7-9 CASSLERYGYTF
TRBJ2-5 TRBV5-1 CASSLAGGSQETQYF
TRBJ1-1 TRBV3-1 CASSQDSGQGARF
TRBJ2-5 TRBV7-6 CASSSTGTPYF
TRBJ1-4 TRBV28 CASTRGQSNEKLFF
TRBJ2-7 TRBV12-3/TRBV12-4 CASSRTGHSGEQYF
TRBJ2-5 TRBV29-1 CSVLRLGTETQYF
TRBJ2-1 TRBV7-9 CASSLEGLDRYEQFF
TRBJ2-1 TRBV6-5 CASSWGSGLAGDNEQFF
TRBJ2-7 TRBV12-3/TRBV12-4 CASRLAGVGEQYF
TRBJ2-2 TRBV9 CASSEFRGLNTGELFF
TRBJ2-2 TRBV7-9 CASSLDWELAGELFF
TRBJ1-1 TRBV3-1 CASSRQTMNTEAFF
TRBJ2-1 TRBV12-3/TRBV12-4 CASSTGTWPFF